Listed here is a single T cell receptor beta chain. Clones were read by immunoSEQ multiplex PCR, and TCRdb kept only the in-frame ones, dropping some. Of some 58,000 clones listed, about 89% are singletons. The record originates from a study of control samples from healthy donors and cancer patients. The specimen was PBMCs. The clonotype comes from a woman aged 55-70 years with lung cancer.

In DNA, the CDR3 is TGTGCCAGCAGTTTATGGCAGTCTTTGGCACACGAGCAGTACTTC. Its protein is CASSLWQSLAHEQYF. The V and J genes are TRBV27 and TRBJ2-7; D gene unclear. The V end lost 1 base, the J end lost 5 bases, and 15 bases lay between the germline ends. Germline loops: CDR1 MNHEY, CDR2 SMNVEV (reference sequence). The CDR3 length is 15 residues.